The clone carrying this T cell receptor (beta chain) was recorded many times. Its target is not known. This sample stems from a study of CD8+CD57+ T cells in acquired aplastic anemia. Notes on the study in general: Overlapping CD8+ CDR3 repertoires of patients and controls contained roughly 29 shared sequences.

Using genomic DNA as the template, TCR beta VDJ and CDR3 profiling was carried out. TCRdb independently ran MiXCR on the reads; one entry per CDR3 protein. The sample yields 400,000 to 500,000 distinct CDR3 sequences, around 68% seen once. Source material: sorted CD4+, CD8+, or CD8+CD57+ T cells (not recorded which) from PBMCs. The source of this sequence is a human donor in good health, serving as a control.

The CDR3 sequence is CATSDLEGTTDTQYF. In nucleotides, the CDR3 is TGTGCCACCAGTGATTTGGAAGGGACAACAGATACGCAGTATTTT. This chain uses TRBV24-1 with TRBJ2-3, with TRBD1 as a possible D gene (6 bases). In germline, CDR1 is KGHDR, CDR2 SFDVKD. V lost 0 bases and J 3 bases, leaving 9 bases between the germline ends. The CDR3 loop spans 15 amino acids.